Shown below are 8 T cell receptor beta chains from a single sample sequenced in a study of cytomegalovirus exposure and HLA in healthy donors. It was with 60 Vbeta and 13 Jbeta primers that the PCR ran. The method was immunoSEQ multiplex PCR; TCRdb's version includes in-frame clones alone and lacks a portion of them. This table has about 77,000 clones, roughly 74% appearing once. Sequencing was carried out using PBMCs. Source of these receptors: a man aged 40-55 years in good health and CMV-seronegative.

This chain joins TRBV7-3 and TRBJ2-1; D gene ambiguous. Germline CDR1 and CDR2: SGHTA and FQGTGA. Trimming took 5 bases from V and 3 from J, leaving 17 bases between them. CDR3 length: 16 residues. The CDR3 protein is CASSEQSPSHYNEQFF. CDR3 coding DNA: TGTGCCAGCAGCGAACAGAGTCCTTCACACTACAATGAGCAGTTCTTC.

The chain links TRBV28 to TRBJ1-5; possible D gene TRBD1, 6 bases. This CDR3 is built from 15 residues. CDR1 MDHEN and CDR2 SYDVKM come from the germline V gene. Trimming removed 6 bases from V and 1 base from J, with 13 bases in between. The CDR3 DNA reads TGTGCCAGCAGCACAGGGAGAGGAAGCAATCAGCCCCAGCATTTT. Translating it yields CASSTGRGSNQPQHF.

A single count supports this clone. The J gene is TRBJ2-1, the V gene TRBV5-1; 7 bases are a match to TRBD1. There are 14 residues in the CDR3. Germline values: CDR1 SGHRS, CDR2 YFSETQ. The junction had 7 bases not matched to a gene; V was cut back by 5 bases and J by 5 bases. As DNA, the CDR3 is TGCGCCAGCAGTCCACAGGGGCGGGACAATGAGCAGTTCTTC. This sequence encodes CASSPQGRDNEQFF.

The chain links TRBV25-1 to TRBJ1-4; D not certain. CDR3 length: 15 residues. CDR1 is MGHDK and CDR2 is SYGVNS in the germline V gene. Trimming pared 3 bases from V and 5 bases from J, leaving 13 bases between. This CDR3 reads CASSDSEVLNEKLFF. CDR3 bases: TGTGCCAGCAGTGACTCTGAAGTACTAAATGAAAAACTGTTTTTT.

J is TRBJ2-5 and V is TRBV6-4, with a tentative D call TRBD2 (5 bases). From germline, CDR1 is MRHNA and CDR2 SNTAGT. V gave up 0 bases and J gave up 4 bases, with 21 bases separating them. There are 18 residues in the CDR3. CDR3 sequence reads: CASSDSISCRGWGETQYF. CDR3 coding DNA: TGTGCCAGCAGTGACTCGATCAGTTGTCGGGGTTGGGGAGAGACCCAGTACTTC.

The gene calls are TRBV30 and TRBJ2-3; no clear D. The length of the CDR3 is 15 residues. CDR1 and CDR2 (germline): GTSNPN, SVGIG (reference sequence). V was pared by 3 bases and J by 2 bases, with 15 bases between. The CDR3 DNA reads TGTGCCTGGAGAGATATATTATCTAACACAGATACGCAGTATTTT. Amino acids: CAWRDILSNTDTQYF.

V usage is TRBV18 and J usage is TRBJ1-1; D not resolved. Trimming removed 2 bases from V and 1 base from J, with 8 bases in between. Germline V gene sequence: CDR1 KGHSH, CDR2 LQKENI. This CDR3 is built from 14 residues. Written as DNA, the CDR3 is TGTGCCAGCTCACCATTACTTACGAACACTGAAGCTTTCTTT. This encodes CASSPLLTNTEAFF.

The rearrangement uses TRBV2 and TRBJ1-1; a weak D match, TRBD1 (5 bases). CDR3 length equals 13 residues. V gave up 6 bases and J gave up 3 bases, with 11 bases separating them. Germline V gene data show CDR1 as SNHLY and CDR2 as FYNNEI. CDR3 loop: CASRRQKDTEAFF. In DNA, the CDR3 is TGTGCCAGCAGACGACAGAAGGACACTGAAGCTTTCTTT.